The 23 T cell receptor beta chains below come from one sample, sequenced in a study of blood T cell repertoires in COVID-19. The table came from immunoSEQ multiplex PCR; TCRdb's copy has only in-frame clones and leaves some out. The repertoire consists of 250,000 to 300,000 clones, with 80% to 85% occurring once and the leading ten covering about 3%. Sequencing was performed on PBMCs or T cells enriched from blood (not recorded which). Source of these receptors: a man aged 45-65 years who had recovered from COVID-19.

The chain uses TRBV7-2 and TRBJ1-1; D remains unclear. Per the germline V gene, CDR1 is SGHTA and CDR2 is FQGNSA. Trimming shortened V by 6 bases and J by 1 base, and 18 bases separated the two germline ends. CDR3 length: 16 residues. CDR3 amino acids: CASRNKERQTNTEAFF. CDR3 nucleotide sequence: TGTGCCAGCAGAAATAAAGAGCGGCAGACGAACACTGAAGCTTTCTTT. Full variable domain (remainder filled in from reference TRBV7-2 and TRBJ1-1): GAGVSQSPSNKVTEKGKDVELRCDPISGHTALYWYRQSLGQGLEFLIYFQGNSAPDKSGLPSDRFSAERTGGSVSTLTIQRTQQEDSAVYLCASRNKERQTNTEAFFGQGTRLTVV.

V gene TRBV6-2 or TRBV6-3 combines with J gene TRBJ2-1; 9 bases are a match to TRBD2. Germline lookup yields CDR1 MNHEY and CDR2 SVGEGT. The CDR3 consists of 16 residues. Trimming removed 5 bases from V and 13 bases from J; junction bases left unmatched: 18. CDR3 DNA sequence: TGTGCCAGCAGTGCGCCGACTAGCGGAGACCCTACGTACCAGTTCTTC. Translation: CASSAPTSGDPTYQFF.

This clone was detected only once. The chain has TRBV28 and TRBJ1-4; D gene uncertain. The CDR3 sequence is 15 residues long. Trimming shortened V by 5 bases and J by 1 base, and 11 bases separated the two germline ends. Looked up from germline, CDR1 is MDHEN and CDR2 is SYDVKM. The CDR3 DNA is TGTGCCAGCAGTACCCAACCGGGAACTAATGAAAAACTGTTTTTT. This gives the protein CASSTQPGTNEKLFF.

The chain has TRBV18 and TRBJ2-7, with a tentative D call TRBD2 (6 bases). Germline V gene lookup returns CDR1 KGHSH and CDR2 LQKENI. Trimming took 0 bases from V and 4 from J, leaving 13 bases between them. CDR3 length equals 15 residues. CDR3 bases: TGTGCCAGCTCACCACCTAAAGCGGAGGGATACGAGCAGTACTTC. This codes for CASSPPKAEGYEQYF.

The rearrangement joins TRBV3-1 (or the pseudogene TRBV3-2) to TRBJ2-3; TRBD2 agrees at 9 bases. The J segment lost 3 bases and the V segment lost 3 bases, leaving 10 bases of the junction unmatched. CDR3 length equals 17 residues. CDR1 and CDR2 from the germline V gene are LGHDT and YNNKEL (reference sequence). The CDR3 reads CASSQGGLSGGTDTQYF. The CDR3, as DNA: TGTGCCAGCAGCCAGGGGGGCCTCAGCGGGGGGACAGATACGCAGTATTTT.

The chain recombines TRBV11-2 with TRBJ2-1; D possibly corresponds to TRBD1 (5 bases). This CDR3 contains 14 residues. Germline lookup yields CDR1 SGHAT and CDR2 FQNNGV. Trimming took off 5 bases at V and 4 bases at J, with 12 bases between the two ends. This CDR3 is CASSSDRNYNEQFF. The CDR3 nucleotides read TGTGCCAGCAGCAGTGACAGAAATTACAATGAGCAGTTCTTC.

The chain employs TRBV5-1 and TRBJ2-7; TRBD1 matches 7 bases. CDR1 and CDR2 (germline): SGHRS, YFSETQ. V shed 4 bases, J shed 3 bases, and the junction held 4 bases outside the gene matches. The CDR3 runs 13 residues. The CDR3 sequence is CASSRDSFYEQYF. The DNA for the CDR3 is TGCGCCAGCAGCCGGGACAGCTTCTACGAGCAGTACTTC.

J is TRBJ2-7 and V is TRBV6-5; 8 bases map to TRBD1. The length of the CDR3 is 15 residues. V lost 4 bases and J lost 2; bases outside the gene matches: 7. Per germline, CDR1 MNHEY and CDR2 SVGAGI. DNA for the CDR3: TGTGCCAGCAGTTTTACTTGGGGACAGGCCTACGAGCAGTACTTC. This gives the protein CASSFTWGQAYEQYF.

To note about this clone: Different DNA sequences within this sample yield the same CDR3. The rearrangement uses TRBV4-2 and TRBJ2-3; TRBD2 aligns across 10 bases. The CDR3 covers 17 residues. After removal of 0 bases from V and 2 bases from J, the junction contained 5 bases not matched to a gene. Per the germline V gene, CDR1 is LGHNA and CDR2 is YNFKEQ. This chain's CDR3 is CASSQDGAGGPTDTQYF. CDR3 DNA sequence: TGTGCCAGCAGCCAAGATGGAGCGGGAGGGCCCACAGATACGCAGTATTTT.

The rearrangement uses TRBV9 and TRBJ2-7, with 7 bases that match TRBD1. Germline V lookup: CDR1 SGDLS, CDR2 YYNGEE. Losses at the gene ends were 0 bases for V and 0 bases for J; bases not matched to a gene: 3. The CDR3 runs 15 residues. CDR3 in amino acids: CASSVGTGNSYEQYF. CDR3 DNA: TGTGCCAGCAGCGTAGGGACAGGAAACTCCTACGAGCAGTACTTC.

This sequence joins TRBV5-1 and TRBJ1-2; possibly TRBD1 for D (5 bases). The germline gives CDR1 SGHRS, CDR2 YFSETQ. The CDR3 is made up of 14 amino acids. V was cut by 0 bases and J by 4 bases, with 10 bases left in between. The CDR3 here is CASSLDRRPYGYTF. The DNA for the CDR3 is TGCGCCAGCAGCTTGGACAGGAGACCCTATGGCTACACCTTC.

This clone is a singleton in its sample. The V call is TRBV7-9, the J call TRBJ1-5; maybe TRBD1 (5 bases). This CDR3 contains 16 residues. V was cut by 5 bases and J by 0 bases, with 14 bases left in between. Germline CDR1 is SEHNR and CDR2 is FQNEAQ (reference sequence). The CDR3, as DNA: TGTGCCAGCAGCAGCCGGGACTTCTCTAGCAATCAGCCCCAGCATTTT. It specifies CASSSRDFSSNQPQHF.

This clone was seen only once. The V call is TRBV6-6, the J call TRBJ2-2; 10 bases map to TRBD2. CDR3 length: 16 residues. V trimming: 5 bases; J trimming: 6 bases; junction bases outside the gene matches: 9. Germline V gene lookup returns CDR1 MNHNY and CDR2 SVGAGI (reference sequence). The CDR3 coding sequence is TGTGCCAGCAGTCTCCGCGTAGCGGGGGGACCCGGGGAGCTGTTTTTT. This codes for CASSLRVAGGPGELFF.

The rearrangement joins TRBV18 to TRBJ2-1; D possibly corresponds to TRBD2 (6 bases). Germline assignment: CDR1 KGHSH and CDR2 LQKENI. The germline V and J ends were trimmed by 6 bases and 7 bases, with 19 bases remaining between them. The CDR3 has 15 residues. CDR3 protein: CASSLTSQATNEQFF. CDR3 DNA sequence: TGTGCCAGCTCGCTAACTAGCCAAGCGACAAATGAGCAGTTCTTC.

The rearrangement uses TRBV9 and TRBJ1-5, with 8 bases identical to TRBD1. The CDR3 length is 14 residues. After removal of 2 bases from V and 7 bases from J, the junction contained 5 bases not matched to a gene. CDR1 is SGDLS and CDR2 is YYNGEE in the germline V gene. The CDR3 loop is CASSVTGGDQPQHF. The CDR3 DNA reads as TGTGCCAGCAGCGTTACAGGGGGTGACCAGCCCCAGCATTTT.

The rearrangement joins TRBV24-1 to TRBJ2-5; 7 nucleotides line up with TRBD1. The CDR3 totals 17 residues. Looked up from germline, CDR1 is KGHDR and CDR2 is SFDVKD. Trimming took 2 bases from V and 5 from J; bases not matched to a gene: 13. The CDR3 sequence is CATSDSRGQAVRETQYF. The CDR3 DNA reads TGTGCCACCAGTGATTCAAGAGGACAGGCCGTTCGGGAGACCCAGTACTTC.

This rearrangement joins TRBV6-5 to TRBJ1-2, with a tentative D call TRBD1 (6 bases). The CDR3 is 14 residues long. Trimming shortened V by 6 bases and J by 0 bases, and 11 bases separated the two germline ends. Germline CDR1 is MNHEY and CDR2 is SVGAGI. The CDR3 DNA is TGTGCCAGCAGGAAGACAGGCCCTAACTATGGCTACACCTTC. This codes for CASRKTGPNYGYTF.

The rearrangement uses TRBV10-2 and TRBJ2-7; D possibly corresponds to TRBD1 (6 bases). Germline assignment: CDR1 WSHSY and CDR2 SAAADI. Deletions cut 5 bases from V and 6 bases from J, with 11 bases between. This CDR3 is 12 amino acids long. The CDR3 here is CASSQGLSEQYF. CDR3 nucleotides: TGCGCCAGCAGTCAGGGGCTGAGCGAGCAGTACTTC.

This chain uses TRBV9 with TRBJ2-7; 9 bases match TRBD2. Germline trimming cut 4 bases from V and 4 bases from J; bases unmatched to any gene: 9. The CDR3 runs 15 residues. Germline V gene lookup returns CDR1 SGDLS and CDR2 YYNGEE. CDR3 sequence: CASSLLAGETYEQYF. CDR3 DNA sequence: TGTGCCAGCAGCCTTTTAGCGGGAGAGACTTACGAGCAGTACTTC.

The gene calls are TRBV11-2 and TRBJ1-1, with D possibly matching TRBD1 (6 bases). V was shortened by 3 bases and J by 4 bases, with 9 bases between the two germline ends. This CDR3 spans 13 amino acids. Germline V gene sequence: CDR1 SGHAT, CDR2 FQNNGV. The CDR3 is CASSFSGVTEAFF. The CDR3 nucleotides read TGTGCCAGCAGCTTTTCAGGGGTCACTGAAGCTTTCTTT.

The chain uses TRBV5-6 and TRBJ2-7; 9 bases are a match to TRBD1. Per germline, CDR1 SGHDT and CDR2 YYEEEE. The CDR3 spans 15 residues. The trim removed 5 bases at V and 1 base at J, leaving 7 bases unmatched. The CDR3 DNA reads as TGTGCCAGCAGTTACGGGACAGGGAAATCCTACGAGCAGTACTTC. It is translated as CASSYGTGKSYEQYF.

This chain uses TRBV30 with TRBJ2-3; the D gene is possibly TRBD1 (6 bases). Trimming pared 5 bases from V and 4 bases from J, leaving 13 bases between. The CDR3 runs to 13 residues. Germline assignment: CDR1 GTSNPN and CDR2 SVGIG (reference sequence). The CDR3 loop is CAWGDRLADTQYF. The CDR3 nucleotides read TGTGCCTGGGGAGACAGGTTGGCAGATACGCAGTATTTT.

This chain links TRBV9 with TRBJ1-1; 8 nucleotides align to TRBD1. Trimming cost V 4 bases and J 0 bases; bases outside gene matches: 8. The CDR3 consists of 16 residues. CDR1 is SGDLS, CDR2 YYNGEE, per germline. CDR3 nucleotide sequence: TGTGCCAGCAGCCCACAGGGGGTCGGGTTGAACACTGAAGCTTTCTTT. Amino acid sequence: CASSPQGVGLNTEAFF.